The 2 T cell receptor beta chains given below trace back to one sample, sequenced in a study of blood T cells in healthy people across ages. The use of a sample-barcoded 5' primer and a J-beta primer mix characterized a second PCR of roughly 6 to 12 cycles. TCRdb analysed the 5' RACE reads with MiXCR anew, one entry per CDR3 protein. The sample holds approximately 730,000 distinct CDR3 sequences, approximately 55% seen once. The sequenced sample was blood. The receptors were sampled from a man older than 75 in good health.

This clonotype was picked up a small number of times. The V call is TRBV6-6, the J call TRBJ2-1; 11 bases align to TRBD2. CDR1 is MNHNY, CDR2 SVGAGI, per germline (reference sequence). J was trimmed by 8 bases and V by 6 bases; bases with no gene match: 6. The CDR3 length is 14 residues. CDR3 DNA: TGTGCCAGCAGAACTAGCGGGAGTATCCATGAGCAGTTCTTC. The encoded protein is CASRTSGSIHEQFF.

The J gene is TRBJ2-3, the V gene TRBV2; no reliable D call. Germline V lookup: CDR1 SNHLY, CDR2 FYNNEI. The CDR3 has 14 residues. V gave up 0 bases and J gave up 14 bases, with 18 bases separating them. The CDR3 DNA reads as TGTGCCAGCAGTGAAGCGGTGGCGAGCAGAGACGCGTATTTT. Its protein product is CASSEAVASRDAYF.